Listed here is a single T cell receptor (beta chain). The antigen is undetermined. The data stem from a study of cytomegalovirus exposure and HLA in healthy donors. At the level of the study: As an earlier analysis found, 150 million to 200 million T cells yielded 90 million to 140 million unique TCR beta sequences. Out of approximately 400 genotyped donors, roughly 78% belonged to the Caucasian-associated ancestry cluster. General study findings and limits: Per published accounts, TCR beta sequences correctly predicted the HLA-A and HLA-B alleles of most subjects.

From germline, CDR1 is MGHDK and CDR2 SYGVNS. CDR3 length: 14 residues. Trimming took 1 base from V and 3 from J, leaving 8 bases between them. Primers for the PCR totalled 60 Vbeta and 13 Jbeta. Study processing details: In a later analysis, around 87 million unique TCR beta chains included roughly 11 million shared by two or more donors. Sequencing was performed with immunoSEQ multiplex PCR; in TCRdb, only in-frame clones are kept and a portion is missing. The V and J calls and clone size were taken over from that table, and D and trimming were inferred from the DNA. The table shows fewer than 250,000 clones, with over 65% occurring only once.

V gene TRBV25-1 combines with J gene TRBJ2-3, with a possible D match to TRBD2 (5 bases). This clonotype originated in a middle-aged man in good health and CMV-seronegative. The sequencing input was PBMCs. This CDR3 reads CASSEWGETDTQYF. CDR3 coding DNA: TGTGCCAGCAGTGAATGGGGAGAGACAGATACGCAGTATTTT.